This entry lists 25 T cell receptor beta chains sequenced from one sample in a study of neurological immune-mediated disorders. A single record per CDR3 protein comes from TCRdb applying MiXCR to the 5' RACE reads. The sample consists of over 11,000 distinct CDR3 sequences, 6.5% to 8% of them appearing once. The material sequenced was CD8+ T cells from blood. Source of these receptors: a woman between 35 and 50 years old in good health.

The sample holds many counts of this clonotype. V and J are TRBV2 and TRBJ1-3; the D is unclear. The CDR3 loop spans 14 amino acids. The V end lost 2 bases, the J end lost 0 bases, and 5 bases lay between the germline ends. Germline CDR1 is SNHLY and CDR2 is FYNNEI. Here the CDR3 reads CASSERLSGNTIYF. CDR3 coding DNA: TGTGCCAGCAGTGAACGACTCTCTGGAAACACCATATATTTT.

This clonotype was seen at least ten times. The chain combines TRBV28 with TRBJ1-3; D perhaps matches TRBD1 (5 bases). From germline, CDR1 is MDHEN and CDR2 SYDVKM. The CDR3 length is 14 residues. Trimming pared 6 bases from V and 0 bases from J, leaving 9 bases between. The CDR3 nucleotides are TGTGCCAGCAGGTCCGGGGGCTCTGGAAACACCATATATTTT. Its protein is CASRSGGSGNTIYF.

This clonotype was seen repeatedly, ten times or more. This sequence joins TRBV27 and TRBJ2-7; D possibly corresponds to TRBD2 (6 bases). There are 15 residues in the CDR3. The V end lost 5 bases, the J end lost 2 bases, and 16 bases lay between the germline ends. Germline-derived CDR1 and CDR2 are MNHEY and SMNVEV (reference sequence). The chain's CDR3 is CASSPYGRNAYEQYF. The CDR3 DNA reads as TGTGCCAGCAGTCCCTACGGGAGAAACGCCTACGAGCAGTACTTC.

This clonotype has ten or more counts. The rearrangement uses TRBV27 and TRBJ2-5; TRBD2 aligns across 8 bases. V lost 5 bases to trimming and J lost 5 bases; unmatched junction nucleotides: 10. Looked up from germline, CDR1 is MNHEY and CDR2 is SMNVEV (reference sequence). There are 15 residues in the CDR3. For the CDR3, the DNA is TGTGCCAGCAGTCCAGATCGATCTAGCGGGGAGACCCAGTACTTC. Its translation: CASSPDRSSGETQYF.

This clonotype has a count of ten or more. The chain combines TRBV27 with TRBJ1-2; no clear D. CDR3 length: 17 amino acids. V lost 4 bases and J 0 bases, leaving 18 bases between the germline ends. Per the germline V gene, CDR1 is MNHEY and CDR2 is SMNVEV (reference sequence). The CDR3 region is CASSYQHQPSANYGYTF. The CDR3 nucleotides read TGTGCCAGCAGTTACCAACACCAACCATCCGCTAACTATGGCTACACCTTC.

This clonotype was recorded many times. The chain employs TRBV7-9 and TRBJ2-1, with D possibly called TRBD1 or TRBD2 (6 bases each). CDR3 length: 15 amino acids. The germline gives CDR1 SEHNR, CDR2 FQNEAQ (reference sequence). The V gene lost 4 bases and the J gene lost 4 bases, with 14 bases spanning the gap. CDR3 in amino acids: CASSSGGYRYNEQFF. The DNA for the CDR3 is TGTGCCAGCAGCTCCGGGGGCTATCGTTACAATGAGCAGTTCTTC.

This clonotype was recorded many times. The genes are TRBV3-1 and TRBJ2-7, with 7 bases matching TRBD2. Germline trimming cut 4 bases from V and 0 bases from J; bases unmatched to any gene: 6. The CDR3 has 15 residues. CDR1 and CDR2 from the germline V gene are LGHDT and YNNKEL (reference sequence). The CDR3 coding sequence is TGTGCCAGCAGCCCCTGGGGGGGGAGCTCCTACGAGCAGTACTTC. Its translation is CASSPWGGSSYEQYF.

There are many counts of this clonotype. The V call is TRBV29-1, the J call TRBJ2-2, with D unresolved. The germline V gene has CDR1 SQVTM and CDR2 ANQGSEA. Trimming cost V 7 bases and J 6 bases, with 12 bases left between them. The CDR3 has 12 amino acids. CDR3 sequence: CSADPVPGELFF. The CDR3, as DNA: TGCAGCGCGGACCCGGTCCCCGGGGAGCTGTTTTTT.

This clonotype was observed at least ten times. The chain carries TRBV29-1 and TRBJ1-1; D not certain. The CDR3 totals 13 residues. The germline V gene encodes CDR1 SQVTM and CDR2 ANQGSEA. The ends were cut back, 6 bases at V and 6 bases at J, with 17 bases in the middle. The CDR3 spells CSVGTVGYPEAFF. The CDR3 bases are TGCAGCGTGGGCACGGTGGGATATCCTGAAGCTTTCTTT.

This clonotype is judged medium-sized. The CDR3 nucleotides read TGCAGTGCTACAGAATCCGGGACACCGGTATATGGCTACACCTTC. Translation: CSATESGTPVYGYTF. The chain combines TRBV20-1 with TRBJ1-2; D is perhaps TRBD1 (6 bases). The V gene lost 4 bases and the J gene lost 5 bases, with 20 bases spanning the gap. There are 15 residues in the CDR3. Germline-derived CDR1 and CDR2 are DFQATT and SNEGSKA (reference sequence).

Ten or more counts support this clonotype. The CDR3 reads CASSLESWGSYEQYF. The CDR3 nucleotides read TGTGCCAGCAGCTTGGAGTCGTGGGGTTCCTACGAGCAGTACTTC. This chain links TRBV5-4 with TRBJ2-7; D is unresolved. This CDR3 contains 15 residues. Trimming stripped 0 bases from V and 1 base from J, with 11 bases between. Germline V gene lookup returns CDR1 SGHNT and CDR2 YYREEE (reference sequence).

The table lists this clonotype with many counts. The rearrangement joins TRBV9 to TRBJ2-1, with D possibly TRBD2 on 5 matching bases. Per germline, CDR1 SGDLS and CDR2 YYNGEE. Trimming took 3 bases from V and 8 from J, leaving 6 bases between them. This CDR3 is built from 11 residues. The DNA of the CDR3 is TGTGCCAGCAGCGAGGGAGATGAGCAGTTCTTC. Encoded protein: CASSEGDEQFF.

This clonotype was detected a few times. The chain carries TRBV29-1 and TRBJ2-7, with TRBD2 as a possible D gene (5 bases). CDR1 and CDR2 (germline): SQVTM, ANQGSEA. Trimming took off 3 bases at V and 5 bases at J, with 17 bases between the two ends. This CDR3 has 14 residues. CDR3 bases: TGCAGCGTTGAGGGGAGCCCCGGCGGGCACGAGCAGTACTTC. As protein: CSVEGSPGGHEQYF.

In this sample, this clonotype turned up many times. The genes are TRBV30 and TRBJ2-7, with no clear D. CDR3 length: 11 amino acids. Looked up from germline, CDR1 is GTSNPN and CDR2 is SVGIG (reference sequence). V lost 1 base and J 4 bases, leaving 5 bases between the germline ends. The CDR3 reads CAWSDGYEQYF. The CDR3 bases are TGTGCCTGGAGTGACGGGTACGAGCAGTACTTC.

The CDR3 is CASSGRQGYEQYF. The CDR3 bases are TGTGCCAGCAGCGGACGACAGGGGTACGAGCAGTACTTC. The V gene is TRBV9, the J gene TRBJ2-7, with 8 bases identical to TRBD1. Per the germline V gene, CDR1 is SGDLS and CDR2 is YYNGEE. V lost 3 bases to trimming and J lost 4 bases; unmatched junction nucleotides: 3. The CDR3 has 13 residues.

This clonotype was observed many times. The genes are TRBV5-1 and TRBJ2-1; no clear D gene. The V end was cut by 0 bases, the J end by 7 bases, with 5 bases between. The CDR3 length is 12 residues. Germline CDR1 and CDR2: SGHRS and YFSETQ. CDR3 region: CASSLVKNEQFF. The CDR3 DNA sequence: TGCGCCAGCAGCTTGGTTAAGAATGAGCAGTTCTTC.

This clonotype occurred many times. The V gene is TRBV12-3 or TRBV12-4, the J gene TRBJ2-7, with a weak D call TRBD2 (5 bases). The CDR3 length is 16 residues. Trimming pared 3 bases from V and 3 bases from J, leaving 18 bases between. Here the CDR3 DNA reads TGTGCCAGCAGTTTGGGGAGTGGCCCGTCGTTCTACGAGCAGTACTTC. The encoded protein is CASSLGSGPSFYEQYF.

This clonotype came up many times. The CDR3, as DNA: TGTGCCAGCAGCTTAGGGGATAGCGTCTCCTACGAGCAGTACTTC. Protein sequence: CASSLGDSVSYEQYF. The chain employs TRBV11-2 and TRBJ2-7; D perhaps matches TRBD2 (5 bases). The CDR3 has 15 residues. From germline, CDR1 is SGHAT and CDR2 FQNNGV. The V end lost 1 base, the J end lost 0 bases, and 10 bases lay between the germline ends. Supplemented by reference TRBV11-2 and TRBJ2-7, the full variable domain reads EAGVAQSPRYKIIEKRQSVAFWCNPISGHATLYWYQQILGQGPKLLIQFQNNGVVDDSQLPKDRFSAERLKGVDSTLKIQPAKLEDSAVYLCASSLGDSVSYEQYFGPGTRLTVT.

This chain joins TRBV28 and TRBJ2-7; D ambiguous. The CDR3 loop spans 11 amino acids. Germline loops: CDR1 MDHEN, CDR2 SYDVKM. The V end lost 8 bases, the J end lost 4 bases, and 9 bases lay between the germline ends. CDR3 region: CASLIRYEQYF. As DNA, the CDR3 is TGTGCCAGCCTAATTCGGTACGAGCAGTACTTC.

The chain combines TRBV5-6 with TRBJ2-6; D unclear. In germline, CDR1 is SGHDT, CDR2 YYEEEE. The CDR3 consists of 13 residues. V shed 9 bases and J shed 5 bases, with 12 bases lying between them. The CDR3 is CANTLTWANVLTF. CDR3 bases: TGTGCCAACACCCTAACTTGGGCCAACGTCCTGACTTTC.

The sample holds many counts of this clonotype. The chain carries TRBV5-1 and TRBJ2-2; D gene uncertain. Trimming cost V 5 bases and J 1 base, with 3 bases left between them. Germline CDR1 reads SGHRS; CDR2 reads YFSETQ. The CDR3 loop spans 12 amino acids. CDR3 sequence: CASRWNTGELFF. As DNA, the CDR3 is TGCGCCAGCAGATGGAACACCGGGGAGCTGTTTTTT.

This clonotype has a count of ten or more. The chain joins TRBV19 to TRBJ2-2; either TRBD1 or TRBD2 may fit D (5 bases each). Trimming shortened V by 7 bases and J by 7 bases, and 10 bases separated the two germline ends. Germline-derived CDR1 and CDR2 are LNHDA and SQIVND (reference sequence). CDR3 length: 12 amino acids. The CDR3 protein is CASTRGDGELFF. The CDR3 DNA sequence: TGTGCCAGTACGAGGGGCGACGGGGAGCTGTTTTTT.

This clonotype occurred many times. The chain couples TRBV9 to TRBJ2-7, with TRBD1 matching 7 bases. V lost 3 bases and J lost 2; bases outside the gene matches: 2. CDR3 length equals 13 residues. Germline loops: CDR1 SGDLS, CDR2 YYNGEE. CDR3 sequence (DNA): TGTGCCAGCAGCGCAGGGGGTGCCTACGAGCAGTACTTC. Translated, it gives CASSAGGAYEQYF.

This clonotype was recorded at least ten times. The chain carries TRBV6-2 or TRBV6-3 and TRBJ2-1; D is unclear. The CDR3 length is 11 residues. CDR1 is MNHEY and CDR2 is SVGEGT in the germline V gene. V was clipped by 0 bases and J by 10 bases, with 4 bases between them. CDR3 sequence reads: CASSYSWEQFF. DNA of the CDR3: TGTGCCAGCAGTTACTCGTGGGAGCAGTTCTTC.

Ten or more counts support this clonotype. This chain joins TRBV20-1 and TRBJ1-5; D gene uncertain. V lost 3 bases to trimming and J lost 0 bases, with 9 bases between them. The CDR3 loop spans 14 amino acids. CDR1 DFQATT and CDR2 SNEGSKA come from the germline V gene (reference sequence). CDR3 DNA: TGCAGTGCTAGTGTTGAACTTAGCAATCAGCCCCAGCATTTT. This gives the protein CSASVELSNQPQHF.